A single sample is the source of the 23 T cell receptor beta chains below, sequenced in a study of post-analysis software for immune sequencing data. Regarding the study as a whole: Compared with controls, patients had more of roughly 5 TRBV segments, including TRBV5-6, TRBV5-1 and TRBV20-1.

These receptors have no known antigen. TCR beta cDNA libraries included unique molecular identifiers. TCRdb re-derived calls from the PCR reads in MiXCR, one entry per CDR3 protein. Counted here are fewer than 850,000 distinct CDR3 sequences, 25% to 30% occurring once; the ten biggest clones make up 0.5% to 0.6%. The sample taken for sequencing was blood. Every receptor here comes from a girl aged 5-17 years with multiple sclerosis.

This clonotype has just a few counts. The rearrangement joins TRBV20-1 to TRBJ2-6; TRBD2 aligns across 10 bases. From germline, CDR1 is DFQATT and CDR2 SNEGSKA (reference sequence). CDR3 length equals 18 residues. V shed 2 bases, J shed 1 base, and the junction held 8 bases outside the gene matches. Here the CDR3 DNA reads TGCAGTGCTAGACCTCTAGCGGGGGACGGGTCTGGGGCCAACGTCCTGACTTTC. Protein product: CSARPLAGDGSGANVLTF.

This clonotype was seen just once. This rearrangement joins TRBV7-2 to TRBJ2-5, with 9 bases identical to TRBD2. Trimming cost V 2 bases and J 13 bases; bases outside gene matches: 17. The CDR3 is 16 amino acids. Germline-derived CDR1 and CDR2 are SGHTA and FQGNSA. For the CDR3, the DNA is TGTGCCAGCAGCTTAACCGGGACTAGCATTTTCTACGAGCGGTACTTC. Protein: CASSLTGTSIFYERYF. The whole variable domain, remainder taken from reference TRBV7-2 and TRBJ2-5, is GAGVSQSPSNKVTEKGKDVELRCDPISGHTALYWYRQSLGQGLEFLIYFQGNSAPDKSGLPSDRFSAERTGGSVSTLTIQRTQQEDSAVYLCASSLTGTSIFYERYFGPGTRLLVL.

The chain links TRBV6-1 to TRBJ1-4; D is perhaps TRBD1 (6 bases). Deletions cut 3 bases from V and 8 bases from J, with 10 bases between. The germline V gene has CDR1 MNHNS and CDR2 SASEGT. The CDR3 spans 13 residues. The chain's CDR3 is CASSDARGEKLFF. In DNA form, the CDR3 reads TGTGCCAGCAGTGATGCCAGGGGCGAAAAACTGTTTTTT.

This rearrangement joins TRBV5-1 to TRBJ1-2; possible D gene TRBD1, 5 bases. Trimming took off 5 bases at V and 1 base at J, with 9 bases between the two ends. CDR1 and CDR2 (germline): SGHRS, YFSETQ. The CDR3 consists of 13 residues. CDR3 in amino acids: CASREDSNYGYTF. The CDR3 nucleotides are TGCGCCAGCAGGGAAGACAGTAACTATGGCTACACCTTC.

This clonotype came up a few times. This chain uses TRBV20-1 with TRBJ2-7; 7 bases match TRBD2. V shed 6 bases and J 3 bases; nucleotides not matched to a gene: 11. In germline, CDR1 is DFQATT, CDR2 SNEGSKA (reference sequence). This CDR3 comprises 14 residues. The CDR3 region is CSARDLAEYYEQYF. The CDR3 DNA reads as TGCAGTGCCCGTGATCTAGCGGAGTACTACGAGCAGTACTTC.

This clonotype was seen ten or more times. The J gene is TRBJ1-2, the V gene TRBV10-3, with 7 bases identical to TRBD1. The CDR3 loop spans 11 amino acids. The germline gives CDR1 ENHRY, CDR2 SYGVKD. The junction had 2 bases not matched to a gene; V was cut back by 8 bases and J by 5 bases. CDR3 in DNA: TGTGCCATCGGGACAGATTATGGCTACACCTTC. Protein product: CAIGTDYGYTF.

This clonotype was seen ten or more times. The chain has TRBV29-1 and TRBJ2-7; 12 nucleotides agree with TRBD1. Germline CDR1 is SQVTM and CDR2 is ANQGSEA. With 7 bases clipped from V and 3 bases from J, the junction kept 34 bases outside the gene matches. CDR3 length: 23 residues. The CDR3 DNA reads as TGCAGCGGCGGACCGGGGGACAGGGGGCCGCAAATCGACAGGATTCCCGCTCTCTACGAGCAGTACTTC. Its protein product is CSGGPGDRGPQIDRIPALYEQYF.

The genes are TRBV6-5 and TRBJ2-7; D is unclear. V lost 3 bases, J lost 2 bases, and 14 bases lay in between. From germline, CDR1 is MNHEY and CDR2 SVGAGI. CDR3 length: 15 residues. The CDR3: CASSYLGGSAYEQYF. The DNA for the CDR3 is TGTGCCAGCAGTTATCTAGGCGGATCGGCCTACGAGCAGTACTTC.

This clonotype was picked up a small number of times. This chain joins TRBV5-5 and TRBJ2-7; 8 bases match TRBD1. With the DNA end fitting TRBJ2-4 better, the J assignment may be wrong. This CDR3 contains 17 residues. Germline CDR1 is SGHKS and CDR2 is YYEKEE (reference sequence). This CDR3 reads CASSPGQGGGGKNIQYF. CDR3 sequence (DNA): TGTGCCAGCAGCCCCGGACAGGGAGGCGGTGGCAAAAACATTCAGTACTTC.

The rearrangement links TRBV6-1 to TRBJ1-6, with D hard to call. Germline assignment: CDR1 MNHNS and CDR2 SASEGT. Trimming took 6 bases from V and 7 from J, leaving 16 bases between them. This CDR3 has 15 residues. The CDR3 DNA is TGTGCCAGCAGGACCAGAAGTCCGGCAAATTCACCCCTCCACTTT. Residues: CASRTRSPANSPLHF.

This chain uses TRBV13 with TRBJ1-2; D gene ambiguous. Between the trimmed V and J ends, which lost 5 bases and 5 bases, there was a span of 18 bases. The CDR3 extends over 15 amino acids. Germline V lookup: CDR1 PRHDT, CDR2 FYEKMQ (reference sequence). CDR3 loop: CASSGRARDLYGYTF. CDR3 bases: TGTGCCAGCAGCGGTCGAGCCCGCGACCTTTATGGCTACACCTTC.

This clonotype was counted a single time. The rearrangement joins TRBV11-2 to TRBJ2-2, with D perhaps matching TRBD1 (6 bases). Deletions cut 4 bases from V and 6 bases from J, with 6 bases between. The germline gives CDR1 SGHAT, CDR2 FQNNGV. This CDR3 is built from 12 residues. The CDR3 DNA reads as TGTGCCAGCAGCTGGGGGCCCGGGGAGCTGTTTTTT. Protein sequence: CASSWGPGELFF.

J is TRBJ2-6 and V is TRBV5-1, with D maybe TRBD1 (6 bases). CDR3 length: 18 residues. Germline CDR1 is SGHRS and CDR2 is YFSETQ. With 0 bases removed from V and 4 bases from J, the gap between germline ends came to 17 bases. For the CDR3, the DNA is TGCGCCAGCAGCTTGGTTCTGACAGGCGGGTTGGGGGCCAACGTCCTGACTTTC. It translates to CASSLVLTGGLGANVLTF. Variable domain in full (rest from reference TRBV5-1 and TRBJ2-6): KAGVTQTPRYLIKTRGQQVTLSCSPISGHRSVSWYQQTPGQGLQFLFEYFSETQRNKGNFPGRFSGRQFSNSRSEMNVSTLELGDSALYLCASSLVLTGGLGANVLTFGAGSRLTVL.

The rearrangement uses TRBV7-9 and TRBJ2-7; 7 bases align to TRBD2. Germline-derived CDR1 and CDR2 are SEHNR and FQNEAQ (reference sequence). Trimming removed 5 bases from V and 1 base from J; junction bases left unmatched: 11. The CDR3 runs to 16 residues. The chain's CDR3 is CASSPRGSRESYEQYF. CDR3 nucleotide sequence: TGTGCCAGCAGCCCCCGGGGGTCGCGGGAGTCCTACGAGCAGTACTTC.

This clonotype has a handful of counts. The rearrangement uses TRBV28 and TRBJ2-3; 7 bases are a match to TRBD1. Germline CDR1 is MDHEN and CDR2 is SYDVKM. The CDR3 is 14 residues long. The J segment lost 0 bases and the V segment lost 5 bases, leaving 2 bases of the junction unmatched. The CDR3 is CASSGDSSTDTQYF. In DNA form, the CDR3 reads TGTGCCAGCAGTGGGGACAGCAGCACAGATACGCAGTATTTT.

This clonotype has just a few counts. This chain links TRBV5-5 with TRBJ2-5, with D perhaps matching TRBD1 (5 bases). The germline CDR1 and CDR2 sequences are SGHKS and YYEKEE (reference sequence). Trimming took 0 bases from V and 5 from J, leaving 17 bases between them. This CDR3 is built from 16 residues. The CDR3: CASSLGSRELGETQYF. The CDR3 DNA follows: TGTGCCAGCAGCTTGGGGTCCAGGGAATTGGGGGAGACCCAGTACTTC.

The CDR3 spells CASSLVERSSGANVLTF. Written as DNA, the CDR3 is TGTGCCAGCAGTTTAGTTGAAAGAAGCTCTGGGGCCAACGTCCTGACTTTC. V is TRBV12-3 or TRBV12-4 and J is TRBJ2-6, with no clear D. With 1 base removed from V and 0 bases from J, the gap between germline ends came to 10 bases. The CDR3 is made up of 17 amino acids.

This chain joins TRBV5-1 and TRBJ2-1; D not resolved. The CDR3 totals 16 residues. Germline CDR1 reads SGHRS; CDR2 reads YFSETQ. Trimming shortened V by 4 bases and J by 0 bases, and 14 bases separated the two germline ends. The CDR3 coding sequence is TGCGCCAGCAGCCCCGGATCACCGAGCTCCTACAATGAGCAGTTCTTC. Protein sequence: CASSPGSPSSYNEQFF.

This chain links TRBV12-3 or TRBV12-4 with TRBJ1-5; no clear D. V gave up 6 bases and J gave up 5 bases, with 11 bases separating them. This CDR3 spans 13 amino acids. The CDR3 nucleotides read TGTGCCAGCAGATCCCGTCTATATCAGCCCCAGCATTTT. It codes for CASRSRLYQPQHF.

This sequence joins TRBV20-1 and TRBJ2-2; no clear D. Trimming took 6 bases from V and 0 from J, leaving 11 bases between them. CDR1 DFQATT and CDR2 SNEGSKA come from the germline V gene (reference sequence). This CDR3 region has 14 residues. The CDR3 loop reads CSASLVANTGELFF. The CDR3 coding sequence is TGCAGTGCCTCGCTGGTAGCGAACACCGGGGAGCTGTTTTTT.

This clonotype was observed many times. The chain links TRBV7-2 to TRBJ2-5, with a possible D match to TRBD1 (6 bases). With 1 base removed from V and 4 bases from J, the gap between germline ends came to 16 bases. Germline CDR1 reads SGHTA; CDR2 reads FQGNSA. The CDR3 runs to 16 residues. CDR3 DNA sequence: TGTGCCAGCAGCTTAGGGGGTGGCAGGGGTTCAGAGACCCAGTACTTC. This sequence encodes CASSLGGGRGSETQYF.

This sequence joins TRBV12-3 or TRBV12-4 and TRBJ2-5; 10 positions match TRBD2. The V and J ends lost 6 bases and 2 bases, in that order; junction bases with no gene match: 9. This CDR3 comprises 16 residues. The CDR3 DNA reads as TGTGCCAGCAGGAGAGTTGGAGCGGGAGGGCAAGAGACCCAGTACTTC. As protein: CASRRVGAGGQETQYF.

This clonotype appeared a few times. The V and J genes are TRBV6-2 or TRBV6-3 and TRBJ2-1, with TRBD2 matching 16 bases. Germline lookup yields CDR1 MNHEY and CDR2 SVGEGT. Losses at the gene ends were 7 bases for V and 3 bases for J; bases not matched to a gene: 9. The CDR3 length is 18 residues. The CDR3 nucleotides read TGTGCCAGCACCAAGGGGACTAGCGGGGGGGCGGTCTACAATGAGCAGTTCTTC. As protein: CASTKGTSGGAVYNEQFF.